These 18 T cell receptor beta chains share one sample of origin, sequenced in a study of tumor-infiltrating lymphocytes in primary liver carcinoma. A constant-region primer served to make TCR beta cDNA from about 490 ng total RNA. For TCR beta, libraries were produced by three nested multiplex PCR rounds using slightly modified ARM-PCR. Primers for the first two PCR rounds were TRBV1-TRBV30 forward primers and a C-beta reverse primer (approximately 10 cycles per round). MiXCR was run by TCRdb on the multiplex PCR reads, yielding one entry per CDR3 protein. The data show roughly 53,000 distinct CDR3 sequences, around three quarters seen once. Co-extraction of RNA and DNA was performed on about 19-30 mg of unsorted bulk tissue. The sequenced material came from liver tumor tissue from sampling region 2. The subset denotes: tumor region T2, inferior pole. All receptors derive from a man aged 35-49 years with primary liver carcinoma and hepatitis B virus infection.

In its sample, this clonotype is medium-sized. The chain has TRBV11-2 and TRBJ2-2, with D perhaps matching TRBD2 (5 bases). The CDR3 runs to 15 residues. The V and J ends lost 0 bases and 6 bases respectively, with 11 bases between them. Germline CDR1 and CDR2: SGHAT and FQNNGV. The CDR3: CASSLDRPGAGELFF. CDR3 DNA sequence: TGTGCCAGCAGCTTAGACCGGCCCGGGGCCGGGGAGCTGTTTTTT.

On this clonotype itself: A junction boundary mismatches the germline segment, possibly from a read error. V and J are TRBV12-3 or TRBV12-4 and TRBJ2-3; D unresolved. This CDR3 is built from 11 residues. CDR3 region: CDSSLADTQYF. The CDR3 coding sequence is TGTGACAGCAGTTTAGCTGATACACAGTATTTT.

J is TRBJ2-1 and V is TRBV11-2; 11 bases fit TRBD2. The J call is uncertain, as TRBJ2-7 better fits the DNA end. Germline CDR1 reads SGHAT; CDR2 reads FQNNGV. The CDR3 runs to 16 residues. CDR3 protein: CASSSRPSGRIYEQYF. The CDR3 DNA sequence: TGTGCCAGCAGTTCGCGCCCTAGCGGGAGGATCTATGAGCAGTACTTC.

This clonotype is judged medium-sized (0.01 to 0.1%). J is TRBJ2-7 and V is TRBV11-2; D is perhaps TRBD1 (5 bases). Germline V gene data show CDR1 as SGHAT and CDR2 as FQNNGV. The CDR3 runs 16 residues. V lost 3 bases to trimming and J lost 0 bases, with 15 bases between them. The CDR3 DNA sequence: TGTGCCAGCAGCTTGTACCGCGGCAGGGACTCCTACGAGCAGTACTTC. Its translation is CASSLYRGRDSYEQYF.

About this clonotype itself: This CDR3 fails to terminate in the conserved phenylalanine or tryptophan, so it likely reflects a read error. V is TRBV6-6 and J is TRBJ1-5; 7 bases fit TRBD1. This CDR3 contains 14 residues. CDR1 and CDR2 from the germline V gene are MNHNY and SVGAGI (reference sequence). The CDR3: CASSYDREDQSQHS. CDR3 in DNA: TGTGCCAGCAGTTACGACAGGGAAGATCAGTCCCAGCATTCT.

The chain couples TRBV14 to TRBJ2-7; a weak D match, TRBD2 (6 bases). Germline lookup yields CDR1 SGHDN and CDR2 FVKESK. CDR3 size: 13 residues. Trimming cost V 6 bases and J 7 bases, with 16 bases left between them. The CDR3 bases are TGTGCCAGCAGGTTGGGAGGACACCTGGAGCAGTACTTC. Translation gives CASRLGGHLEQYF. Full variable domain (remainder filled in from reference TRBV14 and TRBJ2-7): EAGVTQFPSHSVIEKGQTVTLRCDPISGHDNLYWYRRVMGKEIKFLLHFVKESKQDESGMPNNRFLAERTGGTYSTLKVQPAELEDSGVYFCASRLGGHLEQYFGPGTRLTVT.

This clonotype was counted once. A much larger clonotype is one base distant, so this may be a read error. The chain links TRBV21-1 to TRBJ2-1; the table's D gene call, TRBD1, was not cross checked with the DNA. TRBV21-1 is recorded as a pseudogene. The CDR3 is 14 residues long. The CDR3 DNA reads as TGTGCCGGCAGCACCGGGACAGGGGGGGTTGAGCAGTTCTTC. Translation: CAGSTGTGGVEQFF.

This clonotype came up many times. The chain combines TRBV4-1 with TRBJ2-2, with 7 bases matching TRBD2. With V trimmed by 0 bases and J by 6 bases, 10 bases remained unmatched. This CDR3 is 17 amino acids long. Germline lookup yields CDR1 MGHRA and CDR2 YSYEKL. CDR3 nucleotides: TGCGCCAGCAGCCAAGACCCGGCGGGAGATTTGTCCGGGGAGCTGTTTTTT. It encodes CASSQDPAGDLSGELFF.

The rearrangement uses TRBV5-1 and TRBJ1-4; D is unresolved. V gave up 9 bases and J gave up 6 bases, with 21 bases separating them. CDR3 length: 15 residues. Germline CDR1 and CDR2: SGHRS and YFSETQ. CDR3 DNA: TGCGCCAACAGTTTGGACGAGGGTCTCGATGAAAAACTGTTTTTT. This encodes CANSLDEGLDEKLFF.

The J gene is TRBJ2-1, the V gene TRBV4-2; 10 positions agree with TRBD2. CDR1 and CDR2 from the germline V gene are LGHNA and YNFKEQ. This CDR3 is built from 16 residues. The V segment lost 5 bases and the J segment 9 bases; nucleotides outside the gene matches: 13. CDR3 in amino acids: CASSVTGTSEGSEQFF. Here the CDR3 DNA reads TGTGCCAGCAGCGTAACCGGGACTAGCGAGGGCAGTGAGCAGTTCTTC.

In this sample, this clonotype turned up many times. The V call is TRBV6-1, the J call TRBJ2-7; D ambiguous. The germline CDR1 and CDR2 sequences are MNHNS and SASEGT. This CDR3 contains 13 residues. V lost 0 bases to trimming and J lost 9 bases, with 12 bases between them. This CDR3 reads CASSEAYMLGQYF. CDR3 DNA: TGTGCCAGCAGTGAAGCGTATATGTTAGGGCAGTACTTC.

This clonotype turned up a few times. This chain uses TRBV2 with TRBJ2-7; 9 positions match TRBD2. The CDR3 is made up of 16 amino acids. After removal of 4 bases from V and 4 bases from J, the junction contained 11 bases not matched to a gene. In germline, CDR1 is SNHLY, CDR2 FYNNEI. The CDR3 DNA follows: TGTGCCAGCAGTGGACACCCTAGCGGGAATCAATACGAGCAGTACTTC. Its protein product is CASSGHPSGNQYEQYF.

This clonotype has just a few counts. This clone may be a read error of a much larger clone one base away. V usage is TRBV18 and J usage is TRBJ2-1, with 11 bases matching TRBD2. CDR3 length: 17 residues. CDR1 and CDR2 (germline): KGHSH, LQKENI. CDR3 sequence reads: CASSPTTSGVSYNEQLF. The CDR3 bases are TGTGCCAGCTCACCTACGACTAGCGGGGTTTCCTACAATGAGCAGCTCTTC. Drawing the rest from reference TRBV18 and TRBJ2-1, the complete variable domain is NAGVMQNPRHLVRRRGQEARLRCSPMKGHSHVYWYRQLPEEGLKFMVYLQKENIIDESGMPKERFSAEFPKEGPSILRIQQVVRGDSAAYFCASSPTTSGVSYNEQLFGPGTRLTVL.

The chain combines TRBV28 with TRBJ2-5; weak D call: TRBD1 (6 bases). CDR1 is MDHEN and CDR2 is SYDVKM in the germline V gene. V lost 8 bases, J lost 3 bases, and 13 bases lay in between. The CDR3 length is 13 residues. DNA for the CDR3: TGTGCCAGCTTTCGAGGGACAAAAGAGACCCAGTACTTC. Translated, it gives CASFRGTKETQYF.

This clonotype was seen just once. The conserved closing phenylalanine or tryptophan is absent in this CDR3, likely reflecting a read error. The genes are TRBV12-3 or TRBV12-4 and TRBJ2-3, with 11 bases lining up with TRBD2. V dropped 3 bases and J dropped 5; count of bases not matched to a gene: 16. CDR3 size: 19 residues. In DNA form, the CDR3 reads TGTGCCAGCAGTTTGGAACTAGCGGGAGTTGTCCCCTCCGGAGATACGCAGTATTTA. It encodes CASSLELAGVVPSGDTQYL.

As for this clonotype: The junction differs from germline at one of its ends, possibly a read error. The V gene is TRBV7-9, the J gene TRBJ2-7; perhaps TRBD1 as D (6 bases). This CDR3 region has 15 residues. Germline CDR1 is SEHNR and CDR2 is FQNEAQ (reference sequence). CDR3 in amino acids: CTSSFTGWASCEQYF. The CDR3 region has the DNA TGTACCAGCAGCTTTACAGGGTGGGCCAGCTGCGAGCAGTACTTC.

Note on this clonotype: Given a much more abundant clone one base away, this may be a read error. J is TRBJ1-1 and V is TRBV4-1; weak D call: TRBD1 (5 bases). Per germline, CDR1 MGHRA and CDR2 YSYEKL. The CDR3 totals 14 residues. The V gene lost 4 bases and the J gene lost 8 bases, with 17 bases spanning the gap. CDR3 sequence: CASSRITGGAEAFF. The CDR3 DNA reads as TGCGCCAGCAGCCGAATTACAGGAGGCGCGGAAGCTTTCTTT.

Worth noting for this clonotype: One end of the junction is discordant with germline, which a read error may explain. The V gene is TRBV6-1, the J gene TRBJ2-3; a possible D gene is TRBD2 (5 bases). Germline CDR1 reads MNHNS; CDR2 reads SASEGT. This CDR3 comprises 18 residues. CDR3 region: CTSSEPAGGPYSIDTQYF. CDR3 bases: TGTACCAGCAGTGAACCAGCTGGCGGGCCGTATAGCATAGATACGCAGTATTTT.